This TCR beta chain was recovered during a study of post-analysis software for immune sequencing data. Germline values: CDR1 SGHTA, CDR2 FQGNSA. Deletions cut 5 bases from V and 8 bases from J, with 15 bases between. The CDR3 has 13 amino acids. Regarding this clonotype: The antigen remains unidentified.

Study-level findings and limits: Those samples that were prepared in the same batch co-clustered strongly by F measure. Comparison of patients with controls showed five or six TRBV segments more frequent in patients, TRBV5-6, TRBV5-1 and TRBV20-1 among them.

cDNA libraries of TCR beta carried unique molecular identifiers. TCRdb fed the PCR reads into MiXCR, producing one record per CDR3 protein. This table has about 620,000 distinct CDR3 sequences, 40% to 50% appearing once. The chain is built from TRBV7-2 and TRBJ1-2; no clear D gene. Sequenced material: blood. This clonotype was sampled from a girl between 10 and 17 years old with multiple sclerosis. The CDR3 nucleotides are TGTGCCAGCAGCCTTGGATCCCGGGAAGGCTACACCTTC. The encoded protein is CASSLGSREGYTF.